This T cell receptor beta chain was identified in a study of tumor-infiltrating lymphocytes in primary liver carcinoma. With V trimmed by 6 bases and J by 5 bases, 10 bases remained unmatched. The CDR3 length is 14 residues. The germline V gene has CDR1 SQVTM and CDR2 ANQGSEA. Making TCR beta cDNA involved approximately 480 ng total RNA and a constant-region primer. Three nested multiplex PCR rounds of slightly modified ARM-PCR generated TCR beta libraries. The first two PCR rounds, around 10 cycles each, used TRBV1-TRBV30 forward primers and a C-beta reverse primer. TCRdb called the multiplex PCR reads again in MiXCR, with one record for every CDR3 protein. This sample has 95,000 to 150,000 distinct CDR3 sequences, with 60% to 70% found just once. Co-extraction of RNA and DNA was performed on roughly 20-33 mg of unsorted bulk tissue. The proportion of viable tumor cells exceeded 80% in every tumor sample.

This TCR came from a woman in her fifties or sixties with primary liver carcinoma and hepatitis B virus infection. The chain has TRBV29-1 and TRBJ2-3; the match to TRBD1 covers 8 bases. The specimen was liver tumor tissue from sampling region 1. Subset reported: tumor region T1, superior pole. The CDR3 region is CSVHPRGRLDTQYF. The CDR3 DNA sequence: TGCAGCGTCCACCCCAGGGGGCGCCTAGATACGCAGTATTTT.